Reported below is one T cell receptor (beta chain). This table comes from immunoSEQ multiplex PCR, and its TCRdb copy is limited to in-frame clones, with some not included. The data show about 160,000 clones, with 80% seen just once and about 3.4% held by the top ten. The data derive from a study of blood T cell repertoires in COVID-19. Study as a whole: T cells, B-cell-depleted T cells, or PBMCs supplied cDNA or gDNA.

The CDR3 has 15 amino acids. CDR1 and CDR2 from the germline V gene are SGHTA and FQGNSA. Sequenced material: PBMCs or T cells enriched from blood (not recorded which). The TCR was taken from a woman aged 55-69 years who had recovered from COVID-19. The chain couples TRBV7-2 to TRBJ2-2; 7 bases match TRBD1. TRBJ1-3 matches the DNA end more closely, so the J call is doubtful. Here the CDR3 reads CASSFSVDRGNTIYF. Here the CDR3 DNA reads TGTGCCAGCAGCTTCAGCGTGGACAGGGGAAACACCATATATTTT.